Following are 30 T cell receptor beta chains from one sample sequenced in a study of T cells in Graves' hyperthyroidism and ophthalmopathy. Amplification yielded TCR beta CDR3 regions, with RNA transcripts as the source. In the first-round RT-PCR of the TCR CDR3, the HTBI primer set was used. MiXCR was run by TCRdb on the multiplex PCR reads, yielding one entry per CDR3 protein. The table shows some 570,000 distinct CDR3 sequences, with 12% to 15% occurring only once. Input material: blood. The source of these receptors is a young woman with Graves' ophthalmopathy.

To note about this clonotype: A much bigger clone sits one base away, suggesting this may be a read error. V gene TRBV20-1 combines with J gene TRBJ1-5, with no clear D. From germline, CDR1 is DFQATT and CDR2 SNEGSKA (reference sequence). This CDR3 region has 11 residues. CDR3 sequence: CGASRGQPQHF. The DNA for the CDR3 is TGCGGTGCTAGCCGGGGTCAGCCCCAGCATTTT.

This clonotype was seen repeatedly, ten times or more. V and J are TRBV6-1 and TRBJ2-7; D may match TRBD1 or TRBD2 (5 bases each). The CDR3 has 13 amino acids. CDR1 and CDR2 (germline): MNHNS, SASEGT. The V end lost 9 bases, the J end lost 2 bases, and 14 bases lay between the germline ends. This CDR3 reads CASQPGRTYEQYF. CDR3 nucleotide sequence: TGTGCCAGTCAACCGGGACGGACCTACGAGCAGTACTTC.

This clonotype occurred many times. The chain links TRBV28 to TRBJ2-1; TRBD1 aligns across 11 bases. V lost 3 bases to trimming and J lost 8 bases; unmatched junction nucleotides: 12. CDR1 is MDHEN and CDR2 is SYDVKM in the germline V gene. This CDR3 has 17 residues. CDR3 sequence reads: CASSFTLRTGGIDEQFF. For the CDR3, the DNA is TGTGCCAGCAGTTTTACCCTGAGGACAGGGGGCATCGATGAGCAGTTCTTC.

This clonotype was found many times. The chain couples TRBV12-3 or TRBV12-4 to TRBJ2-4; D uncertain. Trimming removed 3 bases from V and 0 bases from J, with 6 bases in between. There are 14 residues in the CDR3. The CDR3 here is CASSLSLAKNIQYF. CDR3 sequence (DNA): TGTGCCAGCAGTTTGAGCCTAGCCAAAAACATTCAGTACTTC.

This clonotype was counted many times. V and J are TRBV7-3 and TRBJ2-7; 11 bases are shared with TRBD1. V shed 4 bases, J shed 4 bases, and the junction held 6 bases outside the gene matches. Germline V gives CDR1 SGHTA, CDR2 FQGTGA. CDR3 size: 15 residues. CDR3 in DNA: TGTGCCAGCAGCTCTGGACAGGGGGCGCATTACGAGCAGTACTTC. Translated: CASSSGQGAHYEQYF.

This clonotype was found many times. This sequence joins TRBV7-2 and TRBJ2-1, with a tentative D call TRBD2 (5 bases). The CDR3 covers 15 residues. Germline V CDR1 and CDR2: SGHTA, FQGNSA. Trimming took 2 bases from V and 12 from J, leaving 20 bases between them. For the CDR3, the DNA is TGTGCCAGCAGCTTAAGATTTGCTCGGGGAGACGCGCAGTTCTTC. This translates into CASSLRFARGDAQFF.

This clonotype was recorded at least ten times. The V call is TRBV20-1, the J call TRBJ1-5; D is ambiguous. The ends were cut back, 0 bases at V and 3 bases at J, with 18 bases in the middle. Germline CDR1 reads DFQATT; CDR2 reads SNEGSKA (reference sequence). The CDR3 totals 17 residues. CDR3 sequence reads: CSARDRGGEYTNQPQHF. CDR3 nucleotide sequence: TGCAGTGCTAGAGATCGAGGTGGCGAGTATACCAATCAGCCCCAGCATTTT.

This clonotype appeared many times. V usage is TRBV27 and J usage is TRBJ1-1; D unresolved. The CDR3 contains 16 residues. Trimming stripped 0 bases from V and 1 base from J, with 12 bases between. Looked up from germline, CDR1 is MNHEY and CDR2 is SMNVEV (reference sequence). CDR3: CASSLSYRSPNTEAFF. CDR3 in DNA: TGTGCCAGCAGTTTATCGTATCGCAGCCCGAACACTGAAGCTTTCTTT.

This clonotype was found many times. The V gene is TRBV6-2 or TRBV6-3, the J gene TRBJ1-5; 9 bases line up with TRBD1. Germline CDR1 reads MNHEY; CDR2 reads SVGEGT. V shed 10 bases, J shed 5 bases, and the junction held 9 bases outside the gene matches. CDR3 length: 14 residues. The CDR3 loop reads CATGQGLLHQPQHF. The CDR3 nucleotides are TGTGCCACCGGACAGGGGTTGTTGCATCAGCCCCAGCATTTT.

This clonotype was observed at least ten times. V and J are TRBV24-1 and TRBJ1-1; maybe TRBD1 (5 bases). This CDR3 is 15 amino acids long. V lost 4 bases and J 3 bases, leaving 14 bases between the germline ends. In germline, CDR1 is KGHDR, CDR2 SFDVKD. The DNA for the CDR3 is TGTGCCACCAGTGAGGGGACGGGCGGGGACACTGAAGCTTTCTTT. The encoded protein is CATSEGTGGDTEAFF.

This clonotype has ten or more counts. The chain is built from TRBV7-9 and TRBJ1-2; 8 bases fit TRBD1. The CDR3 is 14 residues long. Looked up from germline, CDR1 is SEHNR and CDR2 is FQNEAQ (reference sequence). V shed 4 bases, J shed 5 bases, and the junction held 6 bases outside the gene matches. The CDR3 loop is CASSSRTGLYGYTF. The CDR3 nucleotides are TGTGCCAGCAGCTCGCGGACAGGGCTTTATGGCTACACCTTC.

This clonotype was observed many times. This rearrangement joins TRBV4-1 to TRBJ1-2; maybe TRBD1 (5 bases). Trimming pared 0 bases from V and 2 bases from J, leaving 10 bases between. The CDR3 length is 15 residues. Germline values: CDR1 MGHRA, CDR2 YSYEKL. The CDR3 loop reads CASSQEKGTNYGYTF. CDR3 in DNA: TGCGCCAGCAGCCAAGAGAAGGGGACGAACTATGGCTACACCTTC.

Many counts were recorded for this clonotype. The chain recombines TRBV11-2 with TRBJ2-7; TRBD1 is a possible D gene (6 bases). Germline V CDR1 and CDR2: SGHAT, FQNNGV. V was trimmed by 5 bases and J by 2 bases, leaving 16 bases between them. This CDR3 has 15 residues. This CDR3 reads CASSRTLQGAYEQYF. Written as DNA, the CDR3 is TGTGCCAGCAGCCGTACCCTACAGGGAGCCTACGAGCAGTACTTC.

The DNA for the CDR3 is TGTGCCAGCAGCCTGGGACAGAACCATGGCTACACCTTC. It yields the protein CASSLGQNHGYTF. This chain connects TRBV28 to TRBJ1-2; 7 nucleotides match TRBD1. The germline V gene has CDR1 MDHEN and CDR2 SYDVKM. V dropped 6 bases and J dropped 6; count of bases not matched to a gene: 7. This CDR3 comprises 13 residues.

This clonotype was detected many times. The rearrangement links TRBV12-3 or TRBV12-4 to TRBJ1-1; tentative D call: TRBD1 (5 bases). The CDR3 extends over 23 amino acids. V was cut by 1 base and J by 0 bases, with 33 bases left in between. CDR3 nucleotide sequence: TGTGCCAGCAGTTTAGGGTTGACAGTGAGGGGCCGCGACATAATACCCCTGAACACTGAAGCTTTCTTT. This gives the protein CASSLGLTVRGRDIIPLNTEAFF.

The chain has TRBV6-1 and TRBJ1-2; D unresolved. Germline V gene data show CDR1 as MNHNS and CDR2 as SASEGT. The CDR3 runs to 15 residues. Trimming removed 6 bases at V and 4 bases at J, with 18 bases between. Here the CDR3 reads CASSQRRSQLYGYTF. The DNA for the CDR3 is TGTGCCAGCAGCCAGCGACGGAGCCAACTCTATGGCTACACCTTC.

Of note for this clonotype: The conserved closing phenylalanine or tryptophan is absent in this CDR3, likely reflecting a read error. The V gene is TRBV2, the J gene TRBJ2-5; no clear D gene. Germline CDR1 and CDR2: SNHLY and FYNNEI. This CDR3 contains 12 residues. The V gene lost 7 bases and the J gene lost 3 bases, with 9 bases spanning the gap. The CDR3 loop is CASNGLEETQYL. CDR3 in DNA: TGTGCCAGCAACGGATTGGAAGAGACCCAGTACCTC.

This clonotype was seen ten or more times. This chain links TRBV27 with TRBJ2-5; D may be TRBD1 or TRBD2 (5 bases each). The germline V and J ends were trimmed by 6 bases and 0 bases, with 23 bases remaining between them. The V gene's germline CDR1 is MNHEY and CDR2 SMNVEV (reference sequence). This CDR3 comprises 18 residues. CDR3 loop: CASSPFQWGFVYQETQYF. In nucleotides, the CDR3 is TGTGCCAGCAGCCCGTTCCAATGGGGGTTCGTTTACCAAGAGACCCAGTACTTC.

In this sample, this clonotype turned up a few times. The chain carries TRBV20-1 and TRBJ1-1; TRBD1 is a possible D gene (5 bases). Germline V CDR1 and CDR2: DFQATT, SNEGSKA (reference sequence). With 6 bases removed from V and 0 bases from J, the gap between germline ends came to 20 bases. CDR3 size: 16 residues. The CDR3 reads CSASGRDDSMNTEAFF. CDR3 nucleotide sequence: TGCAGTGCATCCGGTCGGGATGACAGCATGAACACTGAAGCTTTCTTT.

The sample holds many counts of this clonotype. The V call is TRBV7-8, the J call TRBJ2-7, with 9 bases lining up with TRBD2. V shed 3 bases, J shed 3 bases, and the junction held 6 bases outside the gene matches. CDR1 and CDR2 (germline): SGHVS, FQNEAQ. CDR3 length: 15 amino acids. CDR3 in amino acids: CASSFPGSGSYEQYF. CDR3 coding DNA: TGTGCCAGCAGCTTCCCGGGTAGCGGGAGCTACGAGCAGTACTTC.

In this sample, this clonotype turned up many times. V usage is TRBV12-3 or TRBV12-4 and J usage is TRBJ2-5; 16 positions agree with TRBD2. This CDR3 contains 16 residues. With 6 bases clipped from V and 5 bases from J, the junction kept 6 bases outside the gene matches. CDR3 loop: CASSPGTSGRGETQYF. CDR3 DNA sequence: TGTGCCAGCAGCCCCGGGACTAGCGGGAGGGGGGAGACCCAGTACTTC.

This clonotype was counted ten times or more. The V and J genes are TRBV5-1 and TRBJ1-5; D unclear. The CDR3 contains 13 residues. Germline CDR1 and CDR2: SGHRS and YFSETQ. V lost 4 bases, J lost 1 base, and 6 bases lay in between. CDR3 residues: CASSPESNQPQHF. CDR3 nucleotides: TGCGCCAGCAGCCCGGAAAGCAATCAGCCCCAGCATTTT.

Many counts were recorded for this clonotype. The chain couples TRBV28 to TRBJ2-5, with a tentative D call TRBD2 (6 bases). This CDR3 comprises 14 residues. Trimming left V 3 bases short and J 7 bases short, with 15 bases between. Germline V gives CDR1 MDHEN, CDR2 SYDVKM. In DNA form, the CDR3 reads TGTGCCAGCAGTTTCGGCGGGACCCTGAGGACCCAGTACTTC. Amino acid sequence: CASSFGGTLRTQYF.

The table lists this clonotype with many counts. The J gene is TRBJ2-7, the V gene TRBV2; 7 bases align to TRBD2. Germline loops: CDR1 SNHLY, CDR2 FYNNEI. V dropped 3 bases and J dropped 6; count of bases not matched to a gene: 5. The CDR3 is 13 amino acids. The CDR3 is CASSERETGEQYF. CDR3 DNA: TGTGCCAGCAGTGAGCGGGAGACGGGCGAGCAGTACTTC.

In its sample, this clonotype was seen many times. This sequence joins TRBV12-3 or TRBV12-4 and TRBJ2-2, with no clear D. CDR3 length equals 13 residues. The V and J ends lost 6 bases and 10 bases respectively, with 15 bases between them. The CDR3 DNA is TGTGCCAGCAGCAAACACGAGCGAGAGGAGCTGTTTTTT. This codes for CASSKHEREELFF.

The chain recombines TRBV6-6 with TRBJ1-5; 10 bases are a match to TRBD1. This CDR3 region has 15 residues. Germline lookup yields CDR1 MNHNY and CDR2 SVGAGI (reference sequence). J lost 5 bases, V lost 2 bases, and 3 bases had no gene match. CDR3 loop: CASSYRGTGDQPQHF. CDR3 nucleotide sequence: TGTGCCAGCAGTTACCGAGGGACAGGGGATCAGCCCCAGCATTTT.

The chain recombines TRBV10-3 with TRBJ2-3; 16 nucleotides align to TRBD2. CDR3 length equals 17 residues. The junction had 8 bases not matched to a gene; V was cut back by 10 bases and J by 1 base. Germline values: CDR1 ENHRY, CDR2 SYGVKD. The CDR3 loop is CATTPGLAGGGTDTQYF. In nucleotides, the CDR3 is TGTGCCACCACTCCGGGACTAGCGGGAGGGGGCACAGATACGCAGTATTTT.

This rearrangement joins TRBV18 to TRBJ1-6; the D is unclear. This CDR3 region has 19 residues. Trimming removed 3 bases at V and 0 bases at J, with 18 bases between. CDR1 and CDR2 from the germline V gene are KGHSH and LQKENI. CDR3 DNA: TGTGCCAGCTCACCTAACGAGGGAGGCTGGAGCTCCTATAATTCACCCCTCCACTTT. Its translation: CASSPNEGGWSSYNSPLHF.

Many counts were recorded for this clonotype. The V gene is TRBV12-3 or TRBV12-4, the J gene TRBJ2-3; D ambiguous. The CDR3 consists of 12 residues. With 7 bases removed from V and 0 bases from J, the gap between germline ends came to 5 bases. CDR3 in DNA: TGTGCCAGCACCGAAAGCACAGATACGCAGTATTTT. Its translation: CASTESTDTQYF.

The chain's CDR3 is CASSLPTVQSNTGELFF. The CDR3 coding sequence is TGTGCCAGCAGTCTCCCTACAGTCCAATCGAACACCGGGGAGCTGTTTTTT. This chain joins TRBV7-9 and TRBJ2-2; D gene unclear. This CDR3 contains 17 residues. Germline-derived CDR1 and CDR2 are SEHNR and FQNEAQ (reference sequence). Trimming cost V 6 bases and J 0 bases, with 17 bases left between them.